This TCR beta chain was documented in a study of T cell responses to AZD1222 COVID-19 vaccine. TCRdb's copy holds only in-frame clones and misses some; the assay was immunoSEQ multiplex PCR. The sample includes 250,000 to 300,000 clones, approximately 94% of them seen just once. This CDR3 region has 14 residues. Trimming stripped 5 bases from V and 4 bases from J, with 9 bases between. The germline V gene has CDR1 ENHRY and CDR2 SYGVKD. This TCR was sampled from an adult who received the AZD1222 COVID-19 vaccine. The specimen comprised peripheral blood, sampled 28 days after the second AZD1222 dose. V and J are TRBV10-3 and TRBJ1-6, with D uncertain. The CDR3 loop is CAISPEGYNSPLHF. CDR3 sequence (DNA): TGTGCCATCAGTCCCGAAGGGTATAATTCACCCCTCCACTTT.